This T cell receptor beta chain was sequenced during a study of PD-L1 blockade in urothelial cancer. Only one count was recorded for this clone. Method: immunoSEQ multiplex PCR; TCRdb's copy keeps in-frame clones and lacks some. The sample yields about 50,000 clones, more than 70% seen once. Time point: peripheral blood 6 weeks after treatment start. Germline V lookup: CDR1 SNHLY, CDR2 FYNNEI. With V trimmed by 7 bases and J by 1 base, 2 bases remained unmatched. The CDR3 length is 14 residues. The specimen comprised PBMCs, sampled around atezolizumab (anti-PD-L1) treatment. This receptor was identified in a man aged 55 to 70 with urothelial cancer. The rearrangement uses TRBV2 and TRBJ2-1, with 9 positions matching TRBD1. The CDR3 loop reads CASIGQGSYNEQFF. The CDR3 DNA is TGTGCCAGCATCGGACAGGGGTCCTACAATGAGCAGTTCTTC.